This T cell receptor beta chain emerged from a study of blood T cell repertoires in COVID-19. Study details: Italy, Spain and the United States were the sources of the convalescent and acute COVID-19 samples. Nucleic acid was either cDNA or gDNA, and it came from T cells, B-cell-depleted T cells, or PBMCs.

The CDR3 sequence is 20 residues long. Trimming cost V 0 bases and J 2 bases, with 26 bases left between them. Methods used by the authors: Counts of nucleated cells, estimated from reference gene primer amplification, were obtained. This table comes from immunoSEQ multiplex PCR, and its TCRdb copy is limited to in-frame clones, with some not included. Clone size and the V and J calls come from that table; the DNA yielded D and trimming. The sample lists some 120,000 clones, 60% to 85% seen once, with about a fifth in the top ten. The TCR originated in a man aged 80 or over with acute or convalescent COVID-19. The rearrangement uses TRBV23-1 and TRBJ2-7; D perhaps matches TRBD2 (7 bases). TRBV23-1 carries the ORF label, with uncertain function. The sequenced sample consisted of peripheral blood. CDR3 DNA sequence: TGCGCCAGCAGTCAATCGGAAATAGGGGGGGGAGACCCGAGTACCTACGAGCAGTACTTC. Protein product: CASSQSEIGGGDPSTYEQYF.